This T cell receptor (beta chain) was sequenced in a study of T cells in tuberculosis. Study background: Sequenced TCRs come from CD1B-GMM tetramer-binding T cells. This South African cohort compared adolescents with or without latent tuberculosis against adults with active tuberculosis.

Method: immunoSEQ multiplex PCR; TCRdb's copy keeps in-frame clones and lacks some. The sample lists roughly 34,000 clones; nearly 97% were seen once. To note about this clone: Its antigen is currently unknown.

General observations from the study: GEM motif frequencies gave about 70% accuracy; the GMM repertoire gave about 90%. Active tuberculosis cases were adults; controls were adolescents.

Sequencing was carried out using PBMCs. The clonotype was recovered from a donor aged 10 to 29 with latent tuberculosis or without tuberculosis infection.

The DNA for the CDR3 is TGTGCCAGCAGCCCCGAGCAGGGCCGGAGCTACACCTTC. Translating gives CASSPEQGRSYTF. The chain combines TRBV6-5 with TRBJ1-2, with D perhaps TRBD1 (5 bases). Deletions cut 6 bases from V and 9 bases from J, with 17 bases between. This CDR3 is 13 amino acids long. Germline V gives CDR1 MNHEY, CDR2 SVGAGI.